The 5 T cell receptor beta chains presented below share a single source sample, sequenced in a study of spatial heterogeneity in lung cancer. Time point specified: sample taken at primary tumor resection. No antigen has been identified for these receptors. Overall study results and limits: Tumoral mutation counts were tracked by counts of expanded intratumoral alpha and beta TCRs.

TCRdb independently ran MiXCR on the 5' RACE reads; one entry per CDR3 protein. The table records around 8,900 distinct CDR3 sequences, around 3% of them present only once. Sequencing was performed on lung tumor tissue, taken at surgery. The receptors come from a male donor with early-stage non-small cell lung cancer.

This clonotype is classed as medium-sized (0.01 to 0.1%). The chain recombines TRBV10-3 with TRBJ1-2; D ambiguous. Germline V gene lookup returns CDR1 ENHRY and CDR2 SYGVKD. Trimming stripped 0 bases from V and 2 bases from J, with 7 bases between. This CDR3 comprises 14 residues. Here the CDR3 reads CAISESLGNYGYTF. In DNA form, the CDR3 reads TGTGCCATCAGTGAGTCGTTGGGGAACTATGGCTACACCTTC.

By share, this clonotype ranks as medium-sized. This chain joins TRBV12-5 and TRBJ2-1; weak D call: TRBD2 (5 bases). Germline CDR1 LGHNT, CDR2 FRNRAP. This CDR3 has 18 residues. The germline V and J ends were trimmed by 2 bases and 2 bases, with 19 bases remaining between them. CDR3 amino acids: CASGLTPYGTRAYNEQFF. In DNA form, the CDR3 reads TGTGCTAGTGGTTTGACGCCTTACGGCACTAGAGCCTACAATGAGCAGTTCTTC.

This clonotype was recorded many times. DNA for the CDR3: TGTGCCAGCAGCTTCCAGATCACAGATACGCAGTATTTT. It yields the protein CASSFQITDTQYF. V gene TRBV7-2 combines with J gene TRBJ2-3; the D is unclear. Trimming stripped 3 bases from V and 2 bases from J, with 6 bases between. In germline, CDR1 is SGHTA, CDR2 FQGNSA. The CDR3 spans 13 residues.

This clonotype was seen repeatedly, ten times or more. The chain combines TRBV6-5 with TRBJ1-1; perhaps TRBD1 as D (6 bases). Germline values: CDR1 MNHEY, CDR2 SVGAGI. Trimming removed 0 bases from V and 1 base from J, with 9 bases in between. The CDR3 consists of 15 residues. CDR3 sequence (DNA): TGTGCCAGCAGTTACTCGCAGGGGAGGAACACTGAAGCTTTCTTT. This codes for CASSYSQGRNTEAFF.

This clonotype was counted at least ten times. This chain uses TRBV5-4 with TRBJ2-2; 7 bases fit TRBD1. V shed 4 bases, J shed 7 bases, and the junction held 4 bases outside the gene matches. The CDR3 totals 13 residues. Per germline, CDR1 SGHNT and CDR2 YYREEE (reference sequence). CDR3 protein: CASSIQGFGELFF. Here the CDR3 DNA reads TGTGCCAGCAGCATACAGGGGTTCGGGGAGCTGTTTTTT.